What follows describes a single T cell receptor (beta chain). These data originate in a study of cytomegalovirus exposure and HLA in healthy donors. Across the study: Earlier work reported about 110 million unique TCR beta sequences from about 200 million T cells.

PCR amplification relied on 60 Vbeta primers (plus 13 Jbeta primers). TCRdb's copy holds only in-frame clones and misses some; the assay was immunoSEQ multiplex PCR. The sample shows over 200,000 clones, under 90% of them seen only once. The CDR3 consists of 16 residues. Germline V CDR1 and CDR2: SGHRS, YFSETQ. The V gene lost 6 bases and the J gene lost 4 bases, with 20 bases spanning the gap. The chain has TRBV5-1 and TRBJ2-1; D is perhaps TRBD2 (6 bases). The sample comprised PBMCs. The receptor's source is a human donor in good health. CDR3 DNA sequence: TGCGCCAGCACCCTTGTAGATCTAGCGCCTTACAATGAGCAGTTCTTC. It specifies CASTLVDLAPYNEQFF.